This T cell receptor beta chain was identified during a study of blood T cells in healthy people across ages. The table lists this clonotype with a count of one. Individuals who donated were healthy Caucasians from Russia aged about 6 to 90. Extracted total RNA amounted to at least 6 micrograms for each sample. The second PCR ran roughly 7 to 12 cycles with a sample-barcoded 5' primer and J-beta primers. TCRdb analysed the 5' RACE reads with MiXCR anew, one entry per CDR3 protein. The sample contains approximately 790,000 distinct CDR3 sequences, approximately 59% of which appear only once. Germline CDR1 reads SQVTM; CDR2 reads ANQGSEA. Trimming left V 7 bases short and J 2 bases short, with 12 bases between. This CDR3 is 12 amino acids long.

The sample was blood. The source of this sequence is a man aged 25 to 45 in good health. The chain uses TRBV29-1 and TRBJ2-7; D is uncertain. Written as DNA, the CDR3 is TGCAGCGCCCGCGTAGGGACCTACGAGCAGTACTTC. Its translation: CSARVGTYEQYF.